This TCR beta chain was sequenced for a study of blood T cell repertoires in COVID-19. Whole-study context: Specimens from acute and convalescent COVID-19 originated in the United States, Italy and Spain. The cDNA or gDNA used as material had been derived from T cells, B-cell-depleted T cells, or PBMCs.

Per the authors' pipeline: From reference gene primer amplification, estimates of nucleated cell counts were derived. Sequencing used immunoSEQ multiplex PCR; TCRdb keeps in-frame clones, though not all of them. From that table come the V and J calls and clone size; the DNA was used to work out D and trimming. The data hold 250,000 to 300,000 clones, with about 89% observed a single time. The CDR3 runs to 15 residues. J was trimmed by 3 bases and V by 5 bases; bases with no gene match: 4. Germline lookup yields CDR1 SEHNR and CDR2 FQNEAQ (reference sequence). The sequencing input was peripheral blood. The rearrangement uses TRBV7-9 and TRBJ2-2, with TRBD1 matching 9 bases. This TCR was sampled from a woman in her sixties or seventies with acute or convalescent COVID-19. CDR3 in DNA: TGTGCCAGCAGCCTCCGGGACAGGGACACCGGGGAGCTGTTTTTT. Its translation is CASSLRDRDTGELFF.